The present TCR beta chain was sequenced within a study of cytomegalovirus exposure and HLA in healthy donors (dated 2017 in TCRdb). With respect to the entire study: An earlier analysis of approximately 640 of the donors reported about 250 Gb of sequence data and about 100 million unique TCR beta sequences from 150 million to 200 million T cells. An early release covering over 500 HLA-typed donors comprised about 320 gigabases of sequencing data and 85 million or so unique TCR sequences. Among the roughly 390 genotyped donors, under 90% belonged to the genetic ancestry cluster associated with self-reported Caucasian donors. The study was designed to test whether signatures of past pathogen exposure could be identified by cataloging public T cell receptors. Using immunosequencing, the study profiled T cell repertoires from around 680 subjects and related those repertoires to cytomegalovirus serostatus. A separate validation cohort of roughly 120 different subjects was used in addition to the roughly 620-subject first cohort. To predict cytomegalovirus infection status, the study combined high-throughput TCR immunosequencing, statistical association of individual TCRs with disease status, and machine learning. To study patterns of TCR occurrence, a later analysis re-analyzed previously published TCR beta repertoires from 666 donors and added high-resolution HLA genotyping. Rather than drawing on any new phenotypic data, the later analysis identified candidate immune exposures from TCR beta sequences and the way those sequences occurred across donors. To decide whether each TCR beta V gene segment behaved as functional or pseudogenic, an earlier analysis of approximately 600 of the donors relied on high-throughput TCR beta sequencing. Donor age, sex, ethnicity and CMV serostatus were compiled alongside the repertoire data. A later genetic analysis used genome-wide SNP genotypes for about 55% of the 666 donors, treating that subset as a discovery cohort. Every discovery cohort repertoire had been produced on one sequencing platform. Class I and class II HLA loci were covered by the typing at four-digit resolution. Typing coverage differed by locus: A, B, C, DRB1 and DQB1 were typed in about 629-640 donors, DQA1 in about 510, DPA1 in around 600, and DPB1 in around 490. About five DR-DQ haplotypes were treated as single units for association and clustering because of strong linkage in the cohort. Across some 400 genotyped donors of the cohort, an average of about 240,000 unique TCR beta nucleotide sequences per donor were sequenced, and around 20% of those sequences were non-productive.

In total, just over 650 healthy bone marrow donors made up the cohort. At the time of sampling, every cohort member was nominally healthy, though immune exposures that went unrecorded were likely present. The donor tested CMV seropositive and was one of the 289 seropositive cohort members. Every donor gave a peripheral blood sample, and the peripheral blood mononuclear cells from that sample were used for TCR beta sequencing. The Qiagen DNeasy Blood Extraction Kit was used to extract genomic DNA from the blood cell samples. From the cysteine up to the phenylalanine, the CDR3 has a length of 14 residues. Kept here is only the CDR3 DNA, which spans 42 bases and is read in frame from base 1. The CDR1 and CDR2 encoded by the germline V gene are SNHLY and FYNNEI. Trimming at the junction amounts to 7 bases on V and 0 bases on J, and the germline ends lie 13 bases apart. Library construction relied on the immunoSEQ multiplex PCR assay. For the multiplex PCR, a mixture combining 60 forward primers for TCR Vbeta segments and 13 reverse primers for TCR Jbeta segments was used. Amplification of the CDR3 region of rearranged TCR beta genes was performed with a multiplex PCR assay on genomic DNA. Amplified TCR beta libraries were sequenced as 87-base-pair reads on the Illumina HiSeq System. The authors' pipeline ran thus. A later analysis counted about 82 million unique TCR beta chains across the 666 repertoires, and roughly 9.9 million of these chains were shared by at least two donors. Raw reads were error-corrected and collapsed into unique sequences with a nearest-neighbor algorithm that merged closely related sequences to remove PCR and sequencing errors. CDR3 sequences were aligned to IMGT reference sequences to assign V, D and J gene segments. For a sequence to be retained, a match of at least six nucleotides to both a V gene segment and a J gene segment was required. A rearrangement counted as productive if the CDR3 had no stop codons and remained in frame with V and J, and every other rearrangement counted as non-productive. CDR3 was defined according to IMGT convention as the region running from the second conserved V-encoded cysteine to the conserved J-encoded phenylalanine. In an earlier analysis of more than 550 of the donors, sequences lacking an unambiguous match to a single V gene segment were excluded. An earlier analysis of about 590 of the donors classified V segments as functional when productive rearrangements were above 56.7% and as segregating when the standard deviation between donors was above 5%. A statistical classification framework was built for diagnosing cytomegalovirus status from the catalog of TCR beta chain sequences. V and J gene assignment, in a later analysis, came from comparing TCR nucleotide sequences with IMGT/GENE-DB human TR gene sequences. A later analysis assigned CDR3 sequences and most-parsimonious VDJ recombination scenarios with the TCRdist pipeline. In a later analysis, every TCR beta chain was defined by the combination of its CDR3 amino acid sequence and its V-gene family, and reads without a unique V-gene family were dropped. To address suspected cross-contamination and a sequencing artifact, a later analysis removed around 600 highly shared, low-generation-probability nucleotide sequences. In a later analysis, a clonal expansion index for each public chain was calculated from normalized within-repertoire ranks of inferred template counts. A later analysis computed generation probabilities with a VDJ recombination model fitted to out-of-frame rearrangements, and checked the results against IGoR. In a later analysis, hypergeometric tests were used to score TCR-TCR, TCR-HLA and TCR-CMV co-occurrence, with a repertoire-size bias correction applied to TCR pairs. A later analysis estimated false discovery rates by permuting HLA or CMV assignments 20 times. In a later analysis, co-occurring TCRs were grouped using DBSCAN, and TCRdist sequence similarity was added for clustering within HLA-allele-positive subsets. For co-occurrence clustering, repertoires with fewer than 30,000 or more than 120,000 public chains were excluded, along with 4 to 6 repertoires with anomalous nucleotide sharing. TCRdb limited this immuneACCESS table to in-frame rearrangements with V and J called. A share of clones is missing; checked studies link under half to unresolved V genes, and the rest is unexplained. V and J calls and clone size are given by that table; D and trimming were obtained from the DNA. The sample table shows about 140,000 clones, and about four fifths are seen once. 1% to 1.5% of the sample comes from the top ten.

A note on this clone: Its antigen has not been determined. Base qualities are missing; no much larger clone stands one base away.

General conclusions and limits of the study: The study listed 150 to 200 TCR beta chains as associated with cytomegalovirus. In a later analysis, several top co-occurrence clusters were reported to appear linked to parvovirus B19, influenza, CMV and Epstein-Barr virus. According to a later analysis, most CMV-associated TCR beta chains appeared to be HLA-restricted, and the HLA associations seemed to be driven largely by CMV exposure. Sequencing depth was assumed to be roughly uniform across donors in the presence/absence analyses, though that assumption may not hold. The classifier was reported to diagnose cytomegalovirus status with high specificity and sensitivity in both the original and validation cohorts. The authors suggested that the approach could potentially be extended to other disease states and immunological phenotypes. Because the 87-base-pair reads could not distinguish some IMGT-functional V segments, including TRBV6-2 and TRBV6-3, those segments were excluded. A cluster of highly shared sequence variants was judged likely to represent a technical artifact of the sequencing pipeline. In a later genetic analysis, a missense DCLRE1C variant was associated with V-gene and J-gene trimming of TCR beta chains, and the association was replicated in an independent cohort. In a later analysis, some 18,000 TCR beta sequences were associated with specific HLA alleles at a false discovery rate of 0.05. In vitro tests confirmed that a few of the cytomegalovirus-associated TCR beta chains recognize cytomegalovirus antigens. About 17 rarely observed V segments, including chromosome 9 orphons, were excluded from the earlier analysis of approximately 600 of the donors because counts were too low. A further reported finding was that TCR beta sequences accurately predicted the HLA-A and HLA-B alleles for most subjects in the first cohort. In a later analysis, the rate of TCR association differed among HLA loci, with DRB1 alleles having the most associated TCRs and HLA-C alleles having the fewest. Correlated functional status among segregating V segments might be attributable to linkage disequilibrium, but an unknown experimental factor could not be ruled out. For the cohort, immune exposure information was limited to CMV serostatus. Because some donors lacked HLA typing at each locus, the association tests relied only on the typed subset. When HLA alleles, especially DR and DQ, strongly co-occurred, TCR associations were difficult to assign to individual alleles. Only TCR beta chains were sequenced in this cohort, and the absence of alpha or paired-chain data limited detectable features. A later genetic analysis reported fewer N-insertions in productive TCRs among donors in an Asian-associated ancestry cluster than the roughly 640-donor mean. Most TCR sequences were seen in very few donors, while some public TCRs were found in many individuals. In a later analysis, HLA-associated TCR beta chains were found to be more clonally expanded and to have lower generation probabilities than equally common non-associated chains. An earlier analysis of approximately 530 of the donors showed that most TCR beta V segments appeared in productive rearrangements either about 87% or about 30% of the time, which broadly matched IMGT annotations.

The sequence derives from a male donor in good health and CMV-seropositive. The V and J genes are TRBV2 and TRBJ2-7; TRBD1 is a weak D gene call, 6 bases matching. Sequences were obtained from PBMCs. The nucleotide sequence is TGTGCCAGCAACCCTTGGGACACCTCCTACGAGCAGTACTTC. Protein translation: CASNPWDTSYEQYF.